Below, 22 T cell receptor beta chains from the same sample are listed, as sequenced in a study of shared clonotypes between healthy human individuals. Profiled with immunoSEQ multiplex PCR; TCRdb holds only in-frame clones, not every one. Of millions of clones listed, roughly 95% were seen once; the top ten hold around 0.13%. Sequencing input: naive CD4+ T cells sorted from blood. The subset: CD45RA+ positively selected. The receptors shown here come from a man younger than 35 in good health.

The rearrangement links TRBV5-1 to TRBJ2-5; D might be TRBD1 or TRBD2, each matching 5 bases. Germline V gene lookup returns CDR1 SGHRS and CDR2 YFSETQ. V dropped 4 bases and J dropped 5 bases, with 18 bases sitting between them. This CDR3 comprises 15 residues. The CDR3 loop is CASSPDGTRVETQYF. The CDR3 DNA sequence: TGCGCCAGCAGCCCTGACGGGACCAGGGTTGAGACCCAGTACTTC.

The genes are TRBV10-3 and TRBJ2-3; TRBD2 matches 7 bases. Germline-derived CDR1 and CDR2 are ENHRY and SYGVKD. V lost 0 bases to trimming and J lost 4 bases; unmatched junction nucleotides: 4. The CDR3 length is 15 residues. CDR3 in amino acids: CAISESRGSADTQYF. For the CDR3, the DNA is TGTGCCATCAGTGAGTCGCGCGGGAGCGCAGATACGCAGTATTTT.

The CDR3 DNA sequence: TGTGCCTGGAGGGGACAGAGGACTGAAGCTTTCTTT. Amino acid sequence: CAWRGQRTEAFF. This chain links TRBV30 with TRBJ1-1, with TRBD1 matching over 7 bases. Germline V gives CDR1 GTSNPN, CDR2 SVGIG (reference sequence). The CDR3 consists of 12 residues. The ends lost 3 bases at V and 5 bases at J; junction bases unmatched: 3.

This chain uses TRBV25-1 with TRBJ2-7; D gene uncertain. Germline V CDR1 and CDR2: MGHDK, SYGVNS. V was trimmed by 3 bases and J by 4 bases, leaving 10 bases between them. The CDR3 is 13 amino acids. The CDR3 DNA reads as TGTGCCAGCAGTGACCCTATGCGGTACGAGCAGTACTTC. It encodes CASSDPMRYEQYF.

V usage is TRBV6-1 and J usage is TRBJ1-1; D gene unclear. CDR3 size: 11 residues. Germline V gives CDR1 MNHNS, CDR2 SASEGT. Trimming shortened V by 10 bases and J by 0 bases, and 6 bases separated the two germline ends. The CDR3 here is CAILVNTEAFF. CDR3 in DNA: TGTGCCATCCTGGTGAACACTGAAGCTTTCTTT.

Concerning this clone: Additional DNA sequences in this sample encode the identical CDR3. The rearrangement links TRBV6-5 to TRBJ1-5; possible D gene TRBD1, 6 bases. Trimming cost V 6 bases and J 1 base, with 10 bases left between them. The CDR3 runs to 14 residues. Germline V gene lookup returns CDR1 MNHEY and CDR2 SVGAGI. CDR3 amino acids: CASSRGQSNQPQHF. CDR3 sequence (DNA): TGTGCCAGCAGCCGTGGACAGAGCAATCAGCCCCAGCATTTT.

The V and J genes are TRBV11-2 and TRBJ1-2, with D perhaps matching TRBD1 (5 bases). The germline V gene encodes CDR1 SGHAT and CDR2 FQNNGV. The CDR3 has 13 residues. Trimming took 5 bases from V and 4 from J, leaving 11 bases between them. DNA of the CDR3: TGTGCCAGCAGCCCCGGGACGACCTATGGCTACACCTTC. Translated: CASSPGTTYGYTF.

V gene TRBV25-1 combines with J gene TRBJ1-1, with a weak D call TRBD1 (5 bases). The CDR3 runs to 15 residues. V was cut by 4 bases and J by 4 bases, with 16 bases left in between. Germline CDR1 reads MGHDK; CDR2 reads SYGVNS. CDR3 loop: CASSAAGRGVTEAFF. In nucleotides, the CDR3 is TGTGCCAGCAGTGCTGCAGGGCGAGGGGTCACTGAAGCTTTCTTT. The whole variable domain, remainder taken from reference TRBV25-1 and TRBJ1-1, is EADIYQTPRYLVIGTGKKITLECSQTMGHDKMYWYQQDPGMELHLIHYSYGVNSTEKGDLSSESTVSRIRTEHFPLTLESARPSHTSQYLCASSAAGRGVTEAFFGQGTRLTVV.

This sequence joins TRBV5-1 and TRBJ2-7, with D possibly being TRBD2 (5 bases). The CDR3 spans 14 residues. From germline, CDR1 is SGHRS and CDR2 YFSETQ. Between the trimmed V and J ends, which lost 4 bases and 1 base, there was a span of 12 bases. CDR3 region: CASSPEDFSYEQYF. As DNA, the CDR3 is TGCGCCAGCAGCCCGGAGGACTTTTCCTACGAGCAGTACTTC.

The genes are TRBV7-2 and TRBJ2-7; possibly TRBD1 for D (5 bases). V was cut by 5 bases and J by 6 bases, with 20 bases left in between. Germline CDR1 is SGHTA and CDR2 is FQGNSA. This CDR3 spans 15 amino acids. CDR3 nucleotides: TGTGCCAGCAGCCCCCAAGGCCCTGCAGGGATCGAGCAGTACTTC. It translates to CASSPQGPAGIEQYF.

V is TRBV4-1 and J is TRBJ1-3, with D uncertain. Trimming left V 1 base short and J 4 bases short, with 8 bases between. The germline V gene has CDR1 MGHRA and CDR2 YSYEKL. The CDR3 spans 14 residues. The CDR3 DNA reads as TGCGCCAGCAGCCAAGGGTCCGCGGGAAACACCATATATTTT. It specifies CASSQGSAGNTIYF.

The V call is TRBV11-1, the J call TRBJ2-2; D remains unclear. The ends were cut back, 1 base at V and 7 bases at J, with 10 bases in the middle. Germline lookup yields CDR1 SGHAT and CDR2 FQDESV (reference sequence). The CDR3 spans 14 residues. The CDR3: CASSLVRAGGELFF. The DNA for the CDR3 is TGTGCCAGCAGCTTAGTACGGGCCGGCGGGGAGCTGTTTTTT.

The chain employs TRBV5-4 and TRBJ2-1, with TRBD2 as a possible D gene (7 bases). Germline V gene sequence: CDR1 SGHNT, CDR2 YYREEE (reference sequence). Trimming took 0 bases from V and 0 from J, leaving 16 bases between them. The CDR3 is 18 residues long. CDR3 protein: CASSLVRGATISYNEQFF. The CDR3 DNA is TGTGCCAGCAGCTTGGTTCGGGGGGCGACCATCTCCTACAATGAGCAGTTCTTC.

Worth noting for this clone: This same CDR3 is encoded by further DNA sequences in the sample. The CDR3 DNA sequence: TGCGCCAGCAGCCCGCCGGGACAGGGCTACGAGCAGTACTTC. It yields the protein CASSPPGQGYEQYF. This chain connects TRBV5-1 to TRBJ2-7; TRBD1 matches at 9 bases. V lost 4 bases, J lost 3 bases, and 5 bases stayed unmatched. CDR1 is SGHRS, CDR2 YFSETQ, per germline. This CDR3 has 14 amino acids.

About this clone itself: This may be a read error, as it is one base from a much larger clone. The sample carries other DNA sequences with the same CDR3. The rearrangement links TRBV11-2 to TRBJ2-1, with unresolved D. Germline V gene sequence: CDR1 SGHAT, CDR2 FQNNGV. This CDR3 is 11 amino acids long. V gave up 5 bases and J gave up 7 bases, with 6 bases separating them. CDR3 sequence: CASSLRNEQFF. The CDR3 DNA is TGTGCCAGCAGCCTAAGAAATGAGCAGTTCTTC.

CDR3 region: CASSLWDTIYSNQPQHF. In DNA, the CDR3 is TGTGCCAGCAGCTTGTGGGACACCATTTATAGCAATCAGCCCCAGCATTTT. The V and J genes are TRBV5-6 and TRBJ1-5, with D tentatively TRBD1 (6 bases). Germline-derived CDR1 and CDR2 are SGHDT and YYEEEE. Trimming stripped 1 base from V and 0 bases from J, with 14 bases between. The CDR3 contains 17 residues.

V gene TRBV5-1 combines with J gene TRBJ2-7; no firm D call. Trimming removed 5 bases from V and 5 bases from J, with 14 bases in between. Germline V gene sequence: CDR1 SGHRS, CDR2 YFSETQ. This CDR3 has 13 residues. The CDR3 reads CASRRPDVNEQYF. CDR3 sequence (DNA): TGCGCCAGCAGACGTCCCGACGTGAACGAGCAGTACTTC.

The chain uses TRBV7-8 and TRBJ2-2; D gene unclear. CDR3 size: 16 residues. V was clipped by 3 bases and J by 0 bases, with 11 bases between them. Germline values: CDR1 SGHVS, CDR2 FQNEAQ. The CDR3 sequence is CASSLEHPTNTGELFF. CDR3 nucleotides: TGTGCCAGCAGCTTGGAACATCCAACGAACACCGGGGAGCTGTTTTTT.

The rearrangement links TRBV4-3 to TRBJ2-2; tentative D call: TRBD1 (6 bases). V dropped 3 bases and J dropped 1 base, with 15 bases sitting between them. The CDR3 is 17 residues long. Germline CDR1 is LGHNA and CDR2 is YSLEER. DNA for the CDR3: TGCGCCAGCAGCCACATCATAGGGGGATTGAACACCGGGGAGCTGTTTTTT. Translation: CASSHIIGGLNTGELFF.

The chain couples TRBV2 to TRBJ1-4, with a possible D match to TRBD1 (5 bases). The ends were cut back, 0 bases at V and 7 bases at J, with 12 bases in the middle. CDR3 length: 15 residues. The germline gives CDR1 SNHLY, CDR2 FYNNEI. This chain's CDR3 is CASSEAGANGEKLFF. In DNA form, the CDR3 reads TGTGCCAGCAGTGAAGCCGGGGCGAACGGTGAAAAACTGTTTTTT.

V and J are TRBV28 and TRBJ1-5; TRBD1 aligns across 7 bases. The CDR3 has 12 amino acids. V dropped 8 bases and J dropped 6; count of bases not matched to a gene: 4. Germline V gives CDR1 MDHEN, CDR2 SYDVKM. CDR3 amino acids: CASSTGSQPQHF. The CDR3 nucleotides are TGTGCCAGCTCGACAGGGTCTCAGCCCCAGCATTTT.

The table lists this clone with a count of one. The J gene is TRBJ1-5, the V gene TRBV7-2, with D possibly being TRBD1 (5 bases). The CDR3 runs to 14 residues. Trimming removed 4 bases at V and 7 bases at J, with 14 bases between. Germline CDR1 reads SGHTA; CDR2 reads FQGNSA. In nucleotides, the CDR3 is TGTGCCAGCAGCTCTATGACCTGGGGGCAGCCCCAGCATTTT. Translating it yields CASSSMTWGQPQHF. Full variable domain (rest looked up from reference TRBV7-2 and TRBJ1-5): GAGVSQSPSNKVTEKGKDVELRCDPISGHTALYWYRQSLGQGLEFLIYFQGNSAPDKSGLPSDRFSAERTGGSVSTLTIQRTQQEDSAVYLCASSSMTWGQPQHFGDGTRLSIL.